This T cell receptor beta chain was profiled in a study of memory CD4+ T cells and cytomegalovirus serostatus. Single viable CD3+CD4+CD8-CD45RO+ cells were sorted as the memory CD4+ T cells. Donors' CMV status reflects serum IgG against pp150, pp28, p38, p52. In the source study's methods: After removing out-of-frame reads, 2,204,828 distinct TCRbeta sequences remained. TCRdb keeps only in-frame clones here, not all; method: immunoSEQ multiplex PCR. Clonal size and the V and J genes are those of that table, whereas D and trimming came from the DNA. This table has tens of thousands of clones, 80% to 85% appearing once. V was clipped by 1 base and J by 2 bases, with 11 bases between them. The length of the CDR3 is 15 residues. CDR1 is LGHNA, CDR2 YNFKEQ, per germline.

The receptor's source is an adult in good health and CMV-seronegative. The material sequenced was memory CD4+ T cells from blood. The chain couples TRBV4-2 to TRBJ2-5; D might be TRBD1 (5 bases). DNA of the CDR3: TGTGCCAGCAGCCAAGCCCCTGACAGTCAAGAGACCCAGTACTTC. Amino acids: CASSQAPDSQETQYF.